This T cell receptor (beta chain) was recorded in a study of PD-L1 blockade in urothelial cancer. Background on the study: Patients with male sex and bladder-origin urothelial cancer accounted for about nine tenths of the roughly 29 enrolled.

Some clones are missing from TCRdb's copy, which holds only in-frame ones; the method was immunoSEQ multiplex PCR. The sample holds some 120,000 clones, more than 85% seen once. This sample's time point: peripheral blood 6 weeks after treatment start. Locally advanced or metastatic urothelial carcinoma affected the patients. The TCR originated in a man aged 60-69 years with urothelial cancer. The specimen was PBMCs, collected around atezolizumab (anti-PD-L1) treatment.

CDR3 nucleotide sequence: TGTGCCAGCAGCCCCGGACTACACACCGGGGAGCTGTTTTTT. Its translation: CASSPGLHTGELFF. The chain joins TRBV14 to TRBJ2-2; D might be TRBD2 (6 bases). The CDR3 is made up of 14 amino acids. Germline-derived CDR1 and CDR2 are SGHDN and FVKESK. V lost 4 bases, J lost 3 bases, and 9 bases lay in between.